A selection of T cell receptor beta chains follows, all from one sample in a study of beta chain features in type 1 diabetes. The assay was immunoSEQ multiplex PCR, and TCRdb's table has in-frame clones only and misses some. This table has some 350,000 clones, around 9.6% appearing once. Sequencing was performed on central memory CD4+ T cells from blood. These receptor sequences come from a man aged 30 to 45 with type 1 diabetes. CDR3s include the opening cysteine and the closing phenylalanine or tryptophan. D genes are given only for firm matches. Clone size appears in some rows only: once, few, many, or a class for an expanded clone.

d_gene	v_gene	abundance	j_gene	CDR3nt	CDR3aa
NA	TRBV28	NA	TRBJ1-4	TGTGCCAGCAGTTCCGACATCTCTGAAAAACTGTTTTTT	CASSSDISEKLFF
NA	TRBV7-9	NA	TRBJ2-2	TGTGCCAGCAGCCAACGAGGGGAGCTGTTTTTT	CASSQRGELFF
NA	TRBV7-9	NA	TRBJ2-3	TGTGCCAGCAGCTTAGTAGCGGTCGGCTACACAGATACGCAGTATTTT	CASSLVAVGYTDTQYF
TRBD1	TRBV29-1	few	TRBJ2-7	TGCAGCGTGGGGGACAGGGAGGGCGAGCAGTACTTC	CSVGDREGEQYF
NA	TRBV11-1	NA	TRBJ2-7	TGTGCCAGCGGAAAAACTCCTGTTTACGAGCAGTACTTC	CASGKTPVYEQYF
TRBD1	TRBV5-1	few	TRBJ2-5	TGCGCCAGCAGCTCAGAGGGACAGCTGGGGGAGACCCAGTACTTC	CASSSEGQLGETQYF
TRBD2	TRBV28	few	TRBJ2-1	TGTGCCAGCAGTAAGACTAGCGGGATCCGATACAATGAGCAGTTCTTC	CASSKTSGIRYNEQFF
NA	TRBV7-2	few	TRBJ2-3	TGTGCCAGCAGCTTAAGTGTGGGGGTCACAGATACGCAGTATTTT	CASSLSVGVTDTQYF
NA	TRBV7-2	few	TRBJ1-5	TGTGCCAGCAGCTTAGGGCGGGATCAGCCCCAGCATTTT	CASSLGRDQPQHF
NA	TRBV10-3	NA	TRBJ2-7	TGTGCCATCAGAAGTATCGGACGTACCCCCGAGCAGTACTTC	CAIRSIGRTPEQYF
NA	TRBV5-1	few	TRBJ2-5	TGCGCCAGCAGCTTGGCAACTAGCCTCCAAGAGACCCAGTACTTC	CASSLATSLQETQYF
NA	TRBV10-3	many	TRBJ2-7	TGTGCCATCAGTGAGACGGAGGGGGGAGGGCCCCACGAGCAGTACTTC	CAISETEGGGPHEQYF
TRBD2	TRBV5-4	few	TRBJ2-5	TGTGCCAGCAGCTTGGCCGGACGGGGGAGGGCAGCGACCCAGTACTTC	CASSLAGRGRAATQYF
NA	TRBV13	NA	TRBJ1-2	TGTGCCAGCAGCTTAGACTCCGTCAGGGGATATGGCTACACCTTC	CASSLDSVRGYGYTF
TRBD1	TRBV19	NA	TRBJ2-5	TGTGCCAGTAGTTCCGGGACAGCCTTTGGGGAGACCCAGTACTTC	CASSSGTAFGETQYF
NA	TRBV6-5	few	TRBJ1-4	TGTGCCAGCAGTTACTCCGCCTTGAGTGAAAAACTGTTTTTT	CASSYSALSEKLFF
TRBD1	TRBV11-2	NA	TRBJ2-6	TGTGCCAGCAGCTCGACAGGGTCTGGGGCCAACGTCCTGACTTTC	CASSSTGSGANVLTF
NA	TRBV7-9	many	TRBJ2-1	TGTGCCAGCAGCTCGCGACTGACTAGCTCCTACAATGAGCAGTTCTTC	CASSSRLTSSYNEQFF
TRBD2	TRBV6-4	many	TRBJ2-4	TGTGCCAGCAGTGAATCGTTCGGAGCGGGAGGGGTAAACATTCAGTACTTC	CASSESFGAGGVNIQYF
TRBD1	TRBV6-5	NA	TRBJ1-2	TGTGCCAGCAGTTACCGGGACAGGGGCGCAAATGGCTACACCTTC	CASSYRDRGANGYTF
NA	TRBV7-9	few	TRBJ2-3	TGTGCCAGCAGCTTTTTCAGGGCGGGGCCTCTGGGAGGCACAGATACGCAGTATTTT	CASSFFRAGPLGGTDTQYF
NA	TRBV5-1	once	TRBJ1-3	TGCGCCAGCAGCTTGGGGGGCAGCGAAATCATATATTTT	CASSLGGSEIIYF
NA	TRBV29-1	few	TRBJ2-5	TGCAGCGGCGGGAACCAAGAGACCCAGTACTTC	CSGGNQETQYF
TRBD2	TRBV6-1	NA	TRBJ2-1	TGTGCCAGCCCCTACCTCTTAGCGGGGCACAATGAGCAGTTCTTC	CASPYLLAGHNEQFF
NA	TRBV28	few	TRBJ2-7	TGTGCCAGCAGTCAAGTCGTAGGGGCAACCTACGAGCAGTACTTC	CASSQVVGATYEQYF
NA	TRBV7-2	few	TRBJ2-7	TGTGCCAGCAGTCCCATGGGGTACGAGCAGTACTTC	CASSPMGYEQYF
TRBD1	TRBV7-3	few	TRBJ2-7	TGTGCCAGCAGCGGCGGACAGGGCTACGAGCAGTACTTC	CASSGGQGYEQYF
NA	TRBV7-8	few	TRBJ1-1	TGTGCCAGCAGCTTGAACAGGGTTGGCACTGAAGCTTTCTTT	CASSLNRVGTEAFF
TRBD1	TRBV27	NA	TRBJ2-7	TGTGCCAGCAGCTTGACAGGGGACAGGAGCGAGCAGTACTTC	CASSLTGDRSEQYF
TRBD2	TRBV18	many	TRBJ2-1	TGTGCCAGCTCACTTCGGGAGGGAATTGACAATGAGCAGTTCTTC	CASSLREGIDNEQFF
TRBD1	TRBV18	few	TRBJ1-4	TGTGCCAGCTCACCCCCCCGGACAGGGGTTGAAAAACTGTTTTTT	CASSPPRTGVEKLFF
NA	TRBV18	NA	TRBJ2-5	TGTGCCAGCTCACCGCCCGGGGAAGAGACCCAGTACTTC	CASSPPGEETQYF
NA	TRBV6-6	NA	TRBJ2-3	TGTGCCAGCAGTTCCTTCACCTTCACAGATACGCAGTATTTT	CASSSFTFTDTQYF
NA	TRBV2	NA	TRBJ1-2	TGTGCCAGCAGTGAAGGGGGCGGCTATGGCTACACCTTC	CASSEGGGYGYTF
NA	TRBV27	many	TRBJ2-1	TGTGCCAGCAGTTTATACAGTGGTGGCGAGCAGTTCTTC	CASSLYSGGEQFF
TRBD1	TRBV30	NA	TRBJ2-7	TGTGCCTGGTCTATCCGGGACAGGGCGGGAGAGCAGTACTTC	CAWSIRDRAGEQYF
NA	TRBV29-1	NA	TRBJ2-2	TGCAGCGTTGTGCCAAATGCGAACACCGGGGAGCTGTTTTTT	CSVVPNANTGELFF
NA	TRBV19	NA	TRBJ1-5	TGTGCCAGTAGTATAGAGGAAGGGGTTCAGCCCCAGCATTTT	CASSIEEGVQPQHF
NA	TRBV18	NA	TRBJ2-1	TGTGCCAGCTCACCCGGAGGCGATGAGCAGTTCTTC	CASSPGGDEQFF
TRBD2	TRBV6-4	once	TRBJ2-3	TGTGCCACCGCTACTAGCGGAAACGCAGATACGCAGTATTTT	CATATSGNADTQYF
TRBD2	TRBV27	few	TRBJ2-1	TGTGCCAGCAGTCCCCGACTAGCGGGGGCTAGCTCCTACAATGAGCAGTTCTTC	CASSPRLAGASSYNEQFF
NA	TRBV19	few	TRBJ2-7	TGTGCCAGTAGGAAAGGGGGAACCACTTTAGACTACGAGCAGTACTTC	CASRKGGTTLDYEQYF
TRBD2	TRBV7-2	few	TRBJ2-7	TGTGCCAGCAGCACCCGACTAGCGGGAGCCACCTACGAGCAGTACTTC	CASSTRLAGATYEQYF
TRBD1	TRBV5-1	NA	TRBJ2-7	TGCGCCAGCAGCTTGGGCGTAAGGACAGGGGGCGAGCAGTACTTC	CASSLGVRTGGEQYF
NA	TRBV6-5	few	TRBJ2-1	TGTGCCAGCTGTAGACAGCGGCCGATCCATGAGCAGTTCTTC	CASCRQRPIHEQFF
NA	TRBV5-1	few	TRBJ2-3	TGCGCCAGCAGCTTGGAAGGTTCCAGGGGTAGCACAGATACGCAGTATTTT	CASSLEGSRGSTDTQYF
NA	TRBV27	few	TRBJ2-7	TGTGCCAGCAGCCCCCGGTGGTTCCCCGAATCCTACGAGCAGTACTTC	CASSPRWFPESYEQYF
NA	TRBV28	few	TRBJ1-2	TGTGCCAGCACCACGCGTGAGGGGAATGGCTACACCTTC	CASTTREGNGYTF
NA	TRBV6-6	few	TRBJ1-2	TGTGCCAGCAGTTACCCGAGGGGTATGAGTGATGGCTACACCTTC	CASSYPRGMSDGYTF